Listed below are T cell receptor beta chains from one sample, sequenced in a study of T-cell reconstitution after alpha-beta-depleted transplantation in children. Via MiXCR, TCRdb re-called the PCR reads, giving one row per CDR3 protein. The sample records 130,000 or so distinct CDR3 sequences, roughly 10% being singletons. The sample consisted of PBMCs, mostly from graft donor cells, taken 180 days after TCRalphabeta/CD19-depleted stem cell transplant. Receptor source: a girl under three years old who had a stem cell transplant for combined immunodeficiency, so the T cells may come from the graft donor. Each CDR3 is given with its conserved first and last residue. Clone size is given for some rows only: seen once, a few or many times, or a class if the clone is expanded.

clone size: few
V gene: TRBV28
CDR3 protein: CASSRRQSTDTQYF

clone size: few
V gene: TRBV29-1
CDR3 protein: CSVGGGNQPQHF

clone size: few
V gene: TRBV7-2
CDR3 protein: CASSLADGAYEQYF

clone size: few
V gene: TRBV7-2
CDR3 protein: CASSLAGGEGDTQYF

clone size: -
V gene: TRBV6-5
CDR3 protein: CASSSSGWDPGQFF

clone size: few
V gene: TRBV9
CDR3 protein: CASSDGDRAYNEQFF

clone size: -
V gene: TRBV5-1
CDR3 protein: CASSLDQVLNYAQYF

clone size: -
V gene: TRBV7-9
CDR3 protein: CASSLGAGGFYEQYF

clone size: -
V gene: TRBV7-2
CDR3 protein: CASRLRFHEAYEQYF

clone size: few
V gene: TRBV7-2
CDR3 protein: CASSLLGGWAYEQYF

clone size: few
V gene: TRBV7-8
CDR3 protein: CASSLAVSGSSYEQYF

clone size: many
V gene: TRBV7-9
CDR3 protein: CASSLAWATGELFF

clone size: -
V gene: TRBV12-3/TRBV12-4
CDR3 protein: CASNPGQLQETQYF

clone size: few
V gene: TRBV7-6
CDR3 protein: CASSFLPSGASSTDTQYF

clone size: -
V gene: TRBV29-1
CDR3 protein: CSVEDHLRQYF

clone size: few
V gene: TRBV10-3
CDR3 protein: CAISELPQGPYGYTF

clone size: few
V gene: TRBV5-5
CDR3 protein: CASSLAPRVEYGYTF

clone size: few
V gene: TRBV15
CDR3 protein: CATSRDGNPPLHF

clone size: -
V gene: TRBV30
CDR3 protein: CAWSVRRESDQYF

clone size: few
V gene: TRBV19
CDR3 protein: CASSIRGSEAFF

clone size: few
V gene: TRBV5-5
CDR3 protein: CASSLGLPNTEAFF

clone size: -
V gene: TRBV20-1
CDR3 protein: CSARTGWGNQPQHF

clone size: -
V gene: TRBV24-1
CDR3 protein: CATSDPGPPGSTDTQYF

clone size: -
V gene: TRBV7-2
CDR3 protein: CASSVGGQIQYF

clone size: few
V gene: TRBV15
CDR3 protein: CATSRDKGEPQHF

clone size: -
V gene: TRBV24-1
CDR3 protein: CATSDPTGGSYEQYF

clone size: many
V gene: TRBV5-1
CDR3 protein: CASSNRRGGPMNTEAFF

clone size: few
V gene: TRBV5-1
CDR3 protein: CASSSQGDKNIQYF

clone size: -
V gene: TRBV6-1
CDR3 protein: CASSDGPYGYTF

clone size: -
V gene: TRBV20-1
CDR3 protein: CSARLSGTEETQYF

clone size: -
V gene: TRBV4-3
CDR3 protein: CASSQGTNEKLFF

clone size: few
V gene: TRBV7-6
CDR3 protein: CASSLDSGPYEQYF

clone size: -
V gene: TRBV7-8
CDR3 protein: CASRISGTGTYEQYF

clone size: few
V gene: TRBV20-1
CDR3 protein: CSADLAGVGEQYF

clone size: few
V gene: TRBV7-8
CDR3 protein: CASSLLAGGPRGETQYF

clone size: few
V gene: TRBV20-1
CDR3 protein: CSARGTSGGALKNIQYF

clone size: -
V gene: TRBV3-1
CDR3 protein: CASSQDSGLLSEQFF

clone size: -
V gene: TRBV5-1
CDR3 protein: CASSLGSVLQGDYGYTF

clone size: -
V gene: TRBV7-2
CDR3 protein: CASSLGDRGLTGELFF

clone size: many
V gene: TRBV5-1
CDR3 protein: CASSLGSGELFF

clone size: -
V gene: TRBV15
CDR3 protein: CATSRGKGTGLYGYTF

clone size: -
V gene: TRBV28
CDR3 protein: CASSPGGTSRRSDTQYF

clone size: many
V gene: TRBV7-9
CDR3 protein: CASSSLGFERAFF

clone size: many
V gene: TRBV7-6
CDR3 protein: CASSLRGYEQYF

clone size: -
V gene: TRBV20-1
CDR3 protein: CSARGQGNDQETQYF

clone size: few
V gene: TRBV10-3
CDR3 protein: CATGTSYEQYF